The 8 T cell receptor beta chains in this list originate from one sample, sequenced in a study of CD8+ T cells in alopecia areata. cDNA prepared by RNA extraction and subsequent reverse transcription served as the template for sequencing. TCRdb's table, derived via immunoSEQ multiplex PCR, lists solely in-frame clones and lacks some. The sample carries 150,000 to 200,000 clones, 59% recorded once. The sequencing here drew on CD4+ T cells sorted from blood, taken at week 0. These receptors came from a human donor with alopecia areata.

This clone was found a few times. The V gene is TRBV30, the J gene TRBJ2-2; D gene uncertain. CDR1 is GTSNPN and CDR2 is SVGIG in the germline V gene (reference sequence). Trimming took 1 base from V and 1 from J, leaving 10 bases between them. This CDR3 has 15 amino acids. The CDR3 sequence is CAWSALDGNTGELFF. DNA of the CDR3: TGTGCCTGGAGTGCCCTGGACGGGAACACCGGGGAGCTGTTTTTT.

The gene calls are TRBV30 and TRBJ2-1; D is perhaps TRBD1 (6 bases). The CDR3 is 11 amino acids. V lost 3 bases to trimming and J lost 11 bases, with 11 bases between them. Germline V lookup: CDR1 GTSNPN, CDR2 SVGIG (reference sequence). The CDR3 sequence is CAWRSDSQQFF. CDR3 nucleotide sequence: TGTGCCTGGAGGTCGGACAGCCAGCAGTTCTTC.

The V and J genes are TRBV25-1 and TRBJ1-6; D gene ambiguous. This CDR3 has 14 amino acids. Germline V gene sequence: CDR1 MGHDK, CDR2 SYGVNS. Trimming stripped 4 bases from V and 10 bases from J, with 14 bases between. CDR3 nucleotide sequence: TGTGCCAGCAGTGGGACGGACCTAAGGTCACCCCTCCACTTT. Its translation is CASSGTDLRSPLHF.

This clone appeared a few times. The chain has TRBV29-1 and TRBJ2-1; TRBD1 matches at 8 bases. This CDR3 has 12 amino acids. Germline V gives CDR1 SQVTM, CDR2 ANQGSEA. V lost 6 bases and J lost 3; bases outside the gene matches: 1. The CDR3 region has the DNA TGCAGCGTGGGACAGGACTACAATGAGCAGTTCTTC. Its protein product is CSVGQDYNEQFF.

This clone has more than one count but fewer than ten. The J gene is TRBJ1-4, the V gene TRBV2; 8 nucleotides agree with TRBD1. Germline values: CDR1 SNHLY, CDR2 FYNNEI. The CDR3 spans 12 residues. J was trimmed by 7 bases and V by 8 bases; bases with no gene match: 3. The DNA for the CDR3 is TGTGCCAGCGACAGGGGAGCTGAAAAACTGTTTTTT. Residues: CASDRGAEKLFF.

The chain is built from TRBV23-1 and TRBJ1-4; weak D call: TRBD1 (6 bases). TRBV23-1 is recorded as an ORF, its role being uncertain. The ends were cut back, 7 bases at V and 7 bases at J, with 19 bases in the middle. The CDR3 runs 15 residues. CDR3 protein: CASILEGGVSEKLFF. The CDR3, as DNA: TGCGCCAGCATTCTGGAAGGGGGAGTCAGTGAAAAACTGTTTTTT.

J is TRBJ2-1 and V is TRBV20-1; D remains unclear. The CDR3 contains 11 residues. V lost 4 bases and J 4 bases, leaving 5 bases between the germline ends. Looked up from germline, CDR1 is DFQATT and CDR2 is SNEGSKA (reference sequence). The DNA for the CDR3 is TGCAGTGCTATAGAATACAATGAGCAGTTCTTC. As protein: CSAIEYNEQFF.

The rearrangement links TRBV5-1 to TRBJ2-3; D is unclear. The CDR3 totals 14 residues. Trimming shortened V by 4 bases and J by 0 bases, and 9 bases separated the two germline ends. The germline gives CDR1 SGHRS, CDR2 YFSETQ. As DNA, the CDR3 is TGCGCCAGCAGCCGTCGGGTTAGCACAGATACGCAGTATTTT. Residues: CASSRRVSTDTQYF.